The entry that follows covers one TCR beta chain sequence. The data stem from a study of shared clonotypes between healthy human individuals. Overall study context: In total, the donors were two women and three men aged 18 to 49.

Genomic DNA of each subset was evenly split across several immunoSEQ plates. The sorted-subset replicate PCRs were given about 200 ng DNA, which is roughly 30,000 T cell genomes. Generated by immunoSEQ multiplex PCR, the TCRdb table keeps only in-frame clones and is missing some. The sample records around 1,100,000 clones, about 72% being singletons. Donors included only healthy HIV-negative adults lacking recent acute infections or vaccinations. The CDR3 has 16 amino acids. J gave up 9 bases and V 6 bases, and 13 bases lay outside the gene matches. In germline, CDR1 is SGHTA, CDR2 FQGTGA. This chain connects TRBV7-3 to TRBJ2-2; TRBD2 aligns across 10 bases. Specimen: memory CD4+ T cells from PBMCs. Subset here: CD45RA-negative fraction. This TCR was sampled from a man younger than 35 in good health. Some clones in this sample may be carry-over from other donors' samples. CDR3 amino acids: CASRKGTSGTPRELFF. For the CDR3, the DNA is TGTGCCAGCAGGAAAGGAACTAGCGGGACCCCCCGGGAGCTGTTTTTT.